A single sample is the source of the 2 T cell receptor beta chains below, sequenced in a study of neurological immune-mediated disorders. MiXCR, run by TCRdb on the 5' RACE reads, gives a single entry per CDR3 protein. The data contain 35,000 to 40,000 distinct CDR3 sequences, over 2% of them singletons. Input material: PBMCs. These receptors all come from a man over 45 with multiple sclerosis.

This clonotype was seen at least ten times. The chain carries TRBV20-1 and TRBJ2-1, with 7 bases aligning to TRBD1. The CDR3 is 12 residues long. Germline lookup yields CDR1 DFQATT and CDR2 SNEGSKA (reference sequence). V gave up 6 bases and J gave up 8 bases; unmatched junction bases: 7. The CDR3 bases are TGCAGTGCCTCCGGACAGGTCGATGAGCAGTTCTTC. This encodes CSASGQVDEQFF.

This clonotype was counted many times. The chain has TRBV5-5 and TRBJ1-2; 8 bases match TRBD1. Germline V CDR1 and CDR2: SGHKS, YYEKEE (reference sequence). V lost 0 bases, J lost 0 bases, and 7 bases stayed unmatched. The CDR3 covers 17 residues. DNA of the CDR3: TGTGCCAGCAGCTTGGCGGGACAGGCTGAAGCTAACTATGGCTACACCTTC. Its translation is CASSLAGQAEANYGYTF.